This is a list of T cell receptor beta chains from one sample in a study of blood T cell repertoires in COVID-19. The protocol was immunoSEQ multiplex PCR, while the TCRdb copy is restricted to in-frame clones and leaves out a portion. The repertoire consists of 6,400 or so clones, with roughly nine tenths occurring once and the leading ten covering 7% to 9%. The sequenced sample consisted of peripheral blood. These receptors were taken from a human donor in a cohort sampled during active COVID-19. The donor label of this sample is uncertain. Each CDR3 is given with its conserved first and last residue. A D gene is named only where the DNA matches it firmly. Only part of the rows carry a size: once, few, many, or a class if the clone is expanded.

>once|-|TRBJ1-4|TRBV6-2/TRBV6-3|12
TGTGCCAGCAGCCCTGTAGATGAAAAACTGTTTTTT
CASSPVDEKLFF
>-|TRBD1|TRBJ1-6|TRBV5-1|19
TGCGCCAGCAGCTTGGAAGGGGCGGCAGGGGGCTTCTATAATTCACCCCTCCACTTT
CASSLEGAAGGFYNSPLHF
>-|TRBD1|TRBJ2-2|TRBV9|14
TGTGCCAGCCGTCCGGGACAGATAACCGGGGAGCTGTTTTTT
CASRPGQITGELFF
>once|-|TRBJ2-7|TRBV4-1|17
TGCGCCAGCAGCCAGGCCCGTGGGGGGTTAAGCTCCTACGAGCAGTACTTC
CASSQARGGLSSYEQYF
>-|TRBD1|TRBJ1-1|TRBV5-1|12
TGCGCCAGCAGCACGGGGGACAGAGAAGCTTTCTTT
CASSTGDREAFF
>-|-|TRBJ1-1|TRBV10-3|12
TGTGCCATCAGTGTGGCAGGGCAACGGGCTTTCTTT
CAISVAGQRAFF
>-|-|TRBJ1-6|TRBV6-5|13
TGTGCCAGCGGGCCAGACTATAATTCACCCCTCCACTTT
CASGPDYNSPLHF
>-|TRBD2|TRBJ2-1|TRBV5-1|16
TGCGCCAGCAGTTTTCCGACCGGGGGGTTATACAATGAGCAGTTCTTC
CASSFPTGGLYNEQFF
>-|TRBD2|TRBJ2-2|TRBV10-3|17
TGTGCCATCAGTGGGACTAGCGGGGGGGCCGCCACCGGGGAGCTGTTTTTT
CAISGTSGGAATGELFF
>-|-|TRBJ2-1|TRBV27|15
TGTGCCAGCAGTTTATCGAGTCATACCTACAATGAGCAGTTCTTC
CASSLSSHTYNEQFF
>-|TRBD1|TRBJ2-7|TRBV28|15
TGTGCCAGCAGGCTGGGGTGGCAGGGGGCGAACGAGCAGTACTTC
CASRLGWQGANEQYF
>-|TRBD1|TRBJ1-5|TRBV5-4|13
TGTGCCAGCAGCTTAGGACAGGGTCGGCCCCAGCATTTT
CASSLGQGRPQHF
>-|-|TRBJ2-5|TRBV5-4|14
TGTGCCAGCAGCTTGGAGGGAGGTGGTGAGACCCAGTACTTC
CASSLEGGGETQYF
>-|TRBD1|TRBJ2-7|TRBV18|14
TGTGCCAGCTCACCCGGGACAGAAAAATACGAGCAGTACTTC
CASSPGTEKYEQYF
>-|-|TRBJ1-4|TRBV7-9|16
TGTGCCAGCGTTGCGAGGTCAGGACTAGTTAATGAAAAACTGTTTTTT
CASVARSGLVNEKLFF
>-|TRBD1|TRBJ1-2|TRBV6-6|14
TGTGCCAGCAGTTCATGGGACAGGGTGAGAGGCTACACCTTC
CASSSWDRVRGYTF